This note documents a single T cell receptor beta chain sequence. Many counts were recorded for this clonotype. The target of this receptor is not known. No qualities accompany the bases; no much larger clone lies one base away. These data originate in a study of spatial heterogeneity in lung cancer (dated by TCRdb to the late 2010s). Study-wide context: Beta-chain transcripts were consistently detected in greater numbers than alpha-chain transcripts, which likely reflected higher beta-chain transcript abundance. In the raw uncorrected reads, each unique combination of TCR and UMI appeared more than ten times on average. In non-small cell lung cancer, the study made a quantitative comparison of TCR alpha and beta repertoires among multiple tumor regions, matched nontumor lung and blood. Nonsynonymous mutation counts, determined by whole-exome sequencing of tumor tissue, were related to features of the TCR repertoire. At surgery, hundreds of tumor regions, roughly 62 matched nontumor lung samples and 56 PBMC samples were TCR-sequenced for both alpha and beta chains.

What the authors observed across the whole study: Confirming at a functional level the hypothesis that regional TCRs recognize regional mutations was considered to require additional single-cell paired TCR alpha and beta sequencing. Ubiquitous expanded tumor TCRs were found in blood more often at tumor resection than at routine follow-up.

This sample's time point label indicates: sample taken at primary tumor resection. Donors were approximately 72 patients with early-stage, untreated non-small cell lung cancer from the lung TRACERx cohort. TCR sequencing used whole RNA extracted from tumor and nontumor lung tissue, or from cryopreserved PBMC samples, without cell sorting. Only patients with enough RNA available from two or more tumor regions were chosen for TCR sequencing. Receptor amplification or capture employed 5' RACE. Reads for this sample came from a NextSeq 500. The TCR library protocol attached a unique molecular identifier to each TCR cDNA molecule to allow correction of PCR and sequencing errors. The source study handled its data this way. TCR identification, UMI-based error correction and CDR3 extraction were all carried out with Decombinator tools. TCRs above a frequency of 2 per 1,000, corresponding to the top 1% of the tumor frequency distribution, were defined as expanded. Renyi diversity was computed with the R vegan package after each repertoire had been subsampled 100 times to 5,000 TCRs. CDR3 similarity networks were constructed using string-kernel similarity of amino acid triplets, with links drawn between CDR3s whose pairwise similarity was above 0.82. TCRdb trimmed the raw reads at Q25, called clones with MiXCR and kept productive beta chains. Records with the same CDR3 protein are collapsed into one entry carrying the most frequent genes and DNA. V and J calls and clone size were set by TCRdb, not the authors. In this sample the table shows over 50,000 distinct CDR3 sequences, under 7.5% of which occur a single time. Clones ranked in the top ten supply about 15% of the sample.

After removal of 2 bases from V and 0 bases from J, the junction retains 4 bases not matched to a gene. The CDR3 covers 15 residues, taking in both the cysteine and the phenylalanine. Solely the CDR3 DNA is kept, with 45 bases framed from the first base. CDR1 SQVTM and CDR2 ANQGSEA are derived from the germline V gene. The source material was PBMCs, sampled at surgery. The V and J segments used are TRBV29-1 and TRBJ1-5; TRBD1 aligns with 7 central bases. The sequence was obtained from a female donor with early-stage non-small cell lung cancer. The bases are TGCAGCGTTGAAATCGAGGGGGCTAGCAATCAGCCCCAGCATTTT. Its protein reads: CSVEIEGASNQPQHF.